This TCR beta chain was sequenced during a study of T-cell memory formation after mild COVID-19. Whole-study context: In these data, TCR clusters were largely donor specific. Findings and limits, study-wide: Largely, contracting CD4+ clones fell within CM and EM, and contracting CD8+ clones within EMRA. Some responding clones appeared in pre-infection memory, suggesting cross-reactive memory joined. The authors did not confirm SARS-CoV-2 specificity of second-wave clones peaking day 37.

As for this clonotype: What it recognizes is unknown.

The CDR3 has 14 amino acids. CDR1 is SGHDT, CDR2 YYEEEE, per germline. The germline V and J ends were trimmed by 0 bases and 1 base, with 7 bases remaining between them. TCRdb re-called the 5' RACE reads through MiXCR, storing one row per CDR3 protein. The table shows around 370,000 distinct CDR3 sequences, with 21% occurring only once. The sequencing sample was made of PBMCs or a T cell subset sorted from them (not recorded which). V gene TRBV5-6 combines with J gene TRBJ1-2; D is unresolved. This clonotype was obtained from an adult woman who had mild COVID-19 (a few samples of this study predate the infection). Cell type and time point are not known. DNA for the CDR3: TGTGCCAGCAGCTTGGAGCGCATTAACTATGGCTACACCTTC. Residues: CASSLERINYGYTF.